This record looks at one T cell receptor beta chain sequence and its context. Its antigen is not known. Sequencing was performed with immunoSEQ multiplex PCR; in TCRdb, only in-frame clones are kept and a portion is missing. The table shows over 2 million clones, with around 93% occurring only once. CDR3 length: 11 amino acids. Trimming stripped 3 bases from V and 7 bases from J, with 8 bases between. CDR1 and CDR2 from the germline V gene are SGHRS and YFSETQ. The donor cohort consisted entirely of Caucasian adults residing in Nashville, Tennessee. This specimen belongs to a study of shared clonotypes between healthy human individuals. Study results and limitations: Generally, naive subsets came out with larger estimated richness than memory subsets.

Material for sequencing was naive CD4+ T cells from PBMCs. The subset is: CD45RA+ positively selected. The sequence was obtained from a man between 18 and 35 years old in good health. Some clones in this sample may be carry-over from other donors' samples. The chain employs TRBV5-1 and TRBJ2-7; D unresolved. The CDR3 DNA sequence: TGCGCCAGCAGCTCCCTGGGGGAGCAGTACTTC. Encoded protein: CASSSLGEQYF.